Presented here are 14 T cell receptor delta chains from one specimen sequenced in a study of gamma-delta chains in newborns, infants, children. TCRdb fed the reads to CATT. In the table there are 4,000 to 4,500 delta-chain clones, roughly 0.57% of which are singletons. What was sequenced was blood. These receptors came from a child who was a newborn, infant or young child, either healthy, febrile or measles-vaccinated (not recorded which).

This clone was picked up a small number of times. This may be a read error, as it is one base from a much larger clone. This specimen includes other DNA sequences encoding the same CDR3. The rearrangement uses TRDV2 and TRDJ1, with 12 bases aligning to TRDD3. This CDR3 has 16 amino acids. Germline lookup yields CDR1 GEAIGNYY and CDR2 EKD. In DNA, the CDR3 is TGTGCCTGTGACACCGAGACTGGGGGATACACCGATAAACTCATCTTC. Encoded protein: CACDTETGGYTDKLIF.

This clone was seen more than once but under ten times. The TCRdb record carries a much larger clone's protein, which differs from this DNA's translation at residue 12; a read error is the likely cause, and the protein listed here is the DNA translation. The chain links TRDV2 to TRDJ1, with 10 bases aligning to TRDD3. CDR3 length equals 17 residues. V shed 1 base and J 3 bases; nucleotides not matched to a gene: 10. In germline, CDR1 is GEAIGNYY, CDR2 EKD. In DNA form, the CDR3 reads TGTGCCTGTGACACTCGTACTGGGGGATCATACCCCGATAAACTCATCTTT. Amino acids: CACDTRTGGSYPDKLIF.

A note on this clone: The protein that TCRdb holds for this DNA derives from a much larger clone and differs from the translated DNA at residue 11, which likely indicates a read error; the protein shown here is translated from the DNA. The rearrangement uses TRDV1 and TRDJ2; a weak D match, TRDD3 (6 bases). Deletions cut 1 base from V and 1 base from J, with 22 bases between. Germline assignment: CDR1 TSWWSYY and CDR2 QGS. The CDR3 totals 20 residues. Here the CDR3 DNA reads TGTGCTCTTGGGGAACGCCCCTGCCTGGGGACACCAATTTTGACAGCACAACTCTTCTTT. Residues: CALGERPCLGTPILTAQLFF.

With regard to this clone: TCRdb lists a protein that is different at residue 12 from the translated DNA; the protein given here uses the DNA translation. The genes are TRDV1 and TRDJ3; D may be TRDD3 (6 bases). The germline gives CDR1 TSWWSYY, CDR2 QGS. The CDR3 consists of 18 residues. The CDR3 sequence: CALGERGLSSWGTRQMFF. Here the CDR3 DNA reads TGTGCTCTTGGGGAACGGGGTCTAAGCTCCTGGGGCACCCGACAGATGTTTTTC.

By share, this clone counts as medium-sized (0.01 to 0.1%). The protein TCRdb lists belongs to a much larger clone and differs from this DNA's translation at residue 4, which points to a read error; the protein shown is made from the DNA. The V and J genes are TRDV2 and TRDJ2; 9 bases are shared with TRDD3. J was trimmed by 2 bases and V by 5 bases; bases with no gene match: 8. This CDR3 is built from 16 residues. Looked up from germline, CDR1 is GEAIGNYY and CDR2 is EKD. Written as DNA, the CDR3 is TGTGCCTGTGGCACTCTGGGGGATTCCTTGACAGCACAACTCTTCTTT. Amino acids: CACGTLGDSLTAQLFF.

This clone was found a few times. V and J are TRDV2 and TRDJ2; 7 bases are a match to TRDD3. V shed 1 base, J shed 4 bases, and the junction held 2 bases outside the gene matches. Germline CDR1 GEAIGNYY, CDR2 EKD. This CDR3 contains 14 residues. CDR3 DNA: TGTGCCTGTGACACGTACTGGGGGACAGCACAACTCTTCTTT. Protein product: CACDTYWGTAQLFF.

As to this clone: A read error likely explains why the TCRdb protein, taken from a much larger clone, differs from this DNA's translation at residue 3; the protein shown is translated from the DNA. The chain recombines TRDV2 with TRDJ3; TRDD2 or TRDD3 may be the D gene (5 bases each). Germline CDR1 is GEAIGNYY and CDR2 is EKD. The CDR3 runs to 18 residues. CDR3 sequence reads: CARDLLGMSSWDTRQMFF. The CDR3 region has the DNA TGTGCCCGTGACCTTCTAGGGATGAGCTCCTGGGACACCCGACAGATGTTTTTC.

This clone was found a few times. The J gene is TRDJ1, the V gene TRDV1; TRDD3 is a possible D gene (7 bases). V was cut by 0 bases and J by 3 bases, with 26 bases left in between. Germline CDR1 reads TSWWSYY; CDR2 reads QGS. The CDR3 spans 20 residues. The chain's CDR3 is CALGELGDILPSTGSDKLIF. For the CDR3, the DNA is TGTGCTCTTGGGGAACTCGGGGATATCCTACCCAGTACTGGCTCCGATAAACTCATCTTT.

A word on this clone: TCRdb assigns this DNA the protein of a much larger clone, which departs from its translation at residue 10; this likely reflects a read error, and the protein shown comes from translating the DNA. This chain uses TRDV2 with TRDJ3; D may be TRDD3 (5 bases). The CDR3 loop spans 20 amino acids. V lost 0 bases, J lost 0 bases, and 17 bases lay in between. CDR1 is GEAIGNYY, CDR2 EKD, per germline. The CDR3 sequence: CACDTPPVGSPSWDTRQMFF. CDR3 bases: TGTGCCTGTGACACCCCTCCGGTGGGGAGCCCCTCCTGGGACACCCGACAGATGTTTTTC.

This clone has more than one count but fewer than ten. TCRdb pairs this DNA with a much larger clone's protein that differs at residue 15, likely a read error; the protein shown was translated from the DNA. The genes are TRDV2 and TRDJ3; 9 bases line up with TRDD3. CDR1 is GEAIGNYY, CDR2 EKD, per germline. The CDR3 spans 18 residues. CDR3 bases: TGTGCCTGTGACGCTGGGGGATGGAGCTCCTGGGACACCCGACGGATGTTTTTC. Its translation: CACDAGGWSSWDTRRMFF.

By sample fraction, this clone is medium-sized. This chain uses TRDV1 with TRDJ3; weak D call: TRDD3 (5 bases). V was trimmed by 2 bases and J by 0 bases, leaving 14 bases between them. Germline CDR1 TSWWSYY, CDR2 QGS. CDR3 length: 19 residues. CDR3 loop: CALGEGGGPSSWDTRQMFF. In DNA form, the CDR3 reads TGTGCTCTTGGGGAAGGGGGGGGGCCTAGCTCCTGGGACACCCGACAGATGTTTTTC.

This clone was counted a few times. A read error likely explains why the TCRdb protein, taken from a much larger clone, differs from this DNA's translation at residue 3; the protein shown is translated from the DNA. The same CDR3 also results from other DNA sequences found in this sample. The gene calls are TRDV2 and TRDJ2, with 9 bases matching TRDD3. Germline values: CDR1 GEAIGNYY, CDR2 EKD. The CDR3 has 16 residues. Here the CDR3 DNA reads TGCGCCCGTGACACTCTGGGGGATTCCTTGACAGCACAACTCTTCTTT. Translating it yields CARDTLGDSLTAQLFF.

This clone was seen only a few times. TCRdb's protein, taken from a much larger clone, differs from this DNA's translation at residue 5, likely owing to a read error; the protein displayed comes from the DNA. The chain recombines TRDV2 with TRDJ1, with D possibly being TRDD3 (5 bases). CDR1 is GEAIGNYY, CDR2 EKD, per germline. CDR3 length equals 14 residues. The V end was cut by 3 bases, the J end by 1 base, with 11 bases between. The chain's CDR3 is CACDGGYSTDKLIF. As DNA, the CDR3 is TGTGCCTGTGACGGTGGATATTCCACCGATAAACTCATCTTT.

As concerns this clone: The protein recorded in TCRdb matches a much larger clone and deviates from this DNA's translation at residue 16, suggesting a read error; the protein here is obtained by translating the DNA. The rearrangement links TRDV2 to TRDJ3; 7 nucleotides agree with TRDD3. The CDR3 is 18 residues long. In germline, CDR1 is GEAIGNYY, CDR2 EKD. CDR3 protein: CACDTLDTSSWDTRQVFF. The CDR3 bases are TGTGCCTGTGACACGTTGGATACGAGCTCCTGGGACACCCGACAGGTGTTTTTC.